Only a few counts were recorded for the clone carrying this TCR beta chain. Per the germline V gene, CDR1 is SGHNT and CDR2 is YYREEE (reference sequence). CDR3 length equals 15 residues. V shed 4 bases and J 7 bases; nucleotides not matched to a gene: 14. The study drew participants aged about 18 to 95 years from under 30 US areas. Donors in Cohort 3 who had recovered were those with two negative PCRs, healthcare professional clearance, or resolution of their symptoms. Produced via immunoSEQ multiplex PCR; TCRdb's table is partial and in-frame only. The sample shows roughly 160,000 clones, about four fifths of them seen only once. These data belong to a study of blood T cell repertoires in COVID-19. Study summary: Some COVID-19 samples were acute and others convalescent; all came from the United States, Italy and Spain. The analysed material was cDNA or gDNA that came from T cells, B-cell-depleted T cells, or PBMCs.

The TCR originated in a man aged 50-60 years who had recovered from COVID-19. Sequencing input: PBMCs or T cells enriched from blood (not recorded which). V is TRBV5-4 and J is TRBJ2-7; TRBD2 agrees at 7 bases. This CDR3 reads CASSPQRDYMREQYF. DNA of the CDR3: TGTGCCAGCAGCCCTCAACGGGACTATATGAGGGAGCAGTACTTC.